What follows describes a single TCR beta chain. CDR3 length equals 15 residues. V was pared by 0 bases and J by 3 bases, with 1 base of the junction left unmatched. Germline values: CDR1 MNHNY, CDR2 SVGAGI (reference sequence). The entry originates in a study of T cell clones after liver transplantation. Background on the study: TCRbeta sequencing after a pre-transplant mixed lymphocyte reaction identified graft-donor-reactive clones, later tracked in post-transplant blood. Until 12-24 months post-transplant, subjects got standard immunosuppression and no induction. Pre-transplant mixed lymphocyte reactions yielded third-party-reactive TCRbeta sequences as comparators for graft-donor-reactive sequences.

Assay: immunoSEQ multiplex PCR; the TCRdb copy retains only in-frame clones and omits some. The sample lists 9,500 to 10,000 clones; 55% to 85% were seen once. The TCR sequence derives from a human patient who received a liver transplant. Some T cells here may be from the graft donor. This specimen consisted of CD8+ T cells from blood, obtained at the approximately 15-month timepoint. The chain joins TRBV6-6 to TRBJ2-7, with 11 nucleotides matching TRBD1. The CDR3 protein is CASSYSGQGGYEQYF. DNA of the CDR3: TGTGCCAGCAGTTACTCGGGACAGGGGGGCTACGAGCAGTACTTC.